The 14 T cell receptor beta chains in this list originate from one sample, sequenced in a study of identical twins. Each CDR3 protein is one row after TCRdb ran MiXCR on the 5' RACE reads. The sample lists 280,000 or so distinct CDR3 sequences; under 9% were seen once. The data were also submitted as part of a second study, on yellow fever vaccine responses in identical twins.

The specimen was memory (CD45RO+) T cells sorted from blood. Source of these receptors: a woman aged 18-29 years in good health.

This clonotype was observed a few times. DNA for the CDR3: TGTGCCAGCTCACCACCGGTGTTTCGGGAGACCCAGTACTTC. This encodes CASSPPVFRETQYF. The rearrangement links TRBV18 to TRBJ2-5, with D unresolved. Between the trimmed V and J ends, which lost 0 bases and 5 bases, there was a span of 10 bases. The CDR3 has 14 residues. Per the germline V gene, CDR1 is KGHSH and CDR2 is LQKENI.

There are a few counts of this clonotype. The chain recombines TRBV6-1 with TRBJ1-1; tentatively, D is TRBD1 (5 bases). This CDR3 comprises 14 residues. Germline V gives CDR1 MNHNS, CDR2 SASEGT. V was trimmed by 6 bases and J by 5 bases, leaving 16 bases between them. This CDR3 reads CASRQGRSLTEAFF. The CDR3 DNA sequence: TGTGCCAGCAGGCAGGGACGGAGCTTGACTGAAGCTTTCTTT.

This clonotype came up a few times. The V gene is TRBV6-2 or TRBV6-3, the J gene TRBJ1-5, with D possibly being TRBD1 (6 bases). V was clipped by 7 bases and J by 7 bases, with 11 bases between them. The CDR3 totals 12 residues. In germline, CDR1 is MNHEY, CDR2 SVGEGT. CDR3 protein: CASTGGRQPQHF. In DNA, the CDR3 is TGTGCCAGCACTGGGGGGCGGCAGCCCCAGCATTTT.

In its sample, this clonotype was seen a few times. V and J are TRBV6-5 and TRBJ2-7, with 7 bases aligning to TRBD2. In germline, CDR1 is MNHEY, CDR2 SVGAGI. After removal of 1 base from V and 0 bases from J, the junction contained 3 bases not matched to a gene. CDR3 length equals 15 residues. The CDR3 loop reads CASSYLASGSYEQYF. CDR3 nucleotides: TGTGCCAGCAGTTACTTGGCTAGCGGCTCCTACGAGCAGTACTTC.

The chain recombines TRBV7-8 with TRBJ2-3; 9 bases match TRBD2. Looked up from germline, CDR1 is SGHVS and CDR2 is FQNEAQ. The CDR3 runs 17 residues. With V trimmed by 1 base and J by 2 bases, 7 bases remained unmatched. CDR3 protein: CASSLERREGHTDTQYF. CDR3 nucleotide sequence: TGTGCCAGCAGCTTAGAACGGCGGGAGGGCCACACAGATACGCAGTATTTT.

The chain links TRBV3-1 to TRBJ2-1, with 10 bases matching TRBD2. Germline V lookup: CDR1 LGHDT, CDR2 YNNKEL (reference sequence). The CDR3 spans 17 residues. V was clipped by 4 bases and J by 4 bases; unmatched bases: 10. CDR3 in DNA: TGTGCCAGCAGCCCGCATACGGGACTAGCGAGATACAATGAGCAGTTCTTC. Its translation: CASSPHTGLARYNEQFF.

This clonotype appeared a few times. This sequence joins TRBV5-5 and TRBJ2-1; 16 nucleotides align to TRBD2. The CDR3 extends over 15 amino acids. Germline V CDR1 and CDR2: SGHKS, YYEKEE (reference sequence). V trimming: 7 bases; J trimming: 12 bases; junction bases outside the gene matches: 10. The CDR3 loop reads CASAGGLAGGPGQFF. The CDR3 coding sequence is TGTGCCAGCGCTGGGGGACTAGCGGGGGGGCCAGGGCAGTTCTTC.

This clonotype was observed a few times. The chain recombines TRBV18 with TRBJ2-1, with D possibly TRBD2 on 6 matching bases. Trimming took off 3 bases at V and 7 bases at J, with 19 bases between the two ends. The CDR3 loop spans 16 amino acids. Germline V gene data show CDR1 as KGHSH and CDR2 as LQKENI. The CDR3 is CASSPNSRGTSNEQFF. The CDR3 DNA is TGTGCCAGCTCACCTAACTCCCGGGGGACTTCAAATGAGCAGTTCTTC.

The chain joins TRBV3-1 to TRBJ2-3; TRBD2 matches 11 bases. Germline V lookup: CDR1 LGHDT, CDR2 YNNKEL (reference sequence). The length of the CDR3 is 18 residues. With 0 bases clipped from V and 3 bases from J, the junction kept 8 bases outside the gene matches. Written as DNA, the CDR3 is TGTGCCAGCAGCCAAGACCCCTGGGTAGCGGGAGGGACAGATACGCAGTATTTT. This translates into CASSQDPWVAGGTDTQYF.

This clonotype was counted at least ten times. CDR3 loop: CASSGIQGIRQYF. The CDR3, as DNA: TGTGCCAGCAGTGGGATACAGGGCATTCGGCAGTACTTC. The chain carries TRBV25-1 and TRBJ2-7; a weak D match, TRBD1 (6 bases). Germline V gives CDR1 MGHDK, CDR2 SYGVNS. V lost 4 bases and J lost 9, with 16 bases in between. The CDR3 is made up of 13 amino acids.

This clonotype turned up a few times. The rearrangement uses TRBV12-3 or TRBV12-4 and TRBJ2-1; D gene ambiguous. V lost 2 bases and J lost 6, with 14 bases in between. The CDR3 is made up of 15 amino acids. The CDR3 protein is CASSLMSVRGNEQFF. CDR3 coding DNA: TGTGCCAGCAGTTTAATGTCGGTCAGAGGCAATGAGCAGTTCTTC.

This clonotype was seen many times. The CDR3 coding sequence is TGTGCCAGCAGCTTAGGAGGCGGGGTCCAAGAGACCCAGTACTTC. As protein: CASSLGGGVQETQYF. The chain combines TRBV13 with TRBJ2-5; possibly TRBD2 for D (6 bases). CDR1 is PRHDT and CDR2 is FYEKMQ in the germline V gene (reference sequence). The CDR3 runs 15 residues. The V gene lost 0 bases and the J gene lost 1 base, with 9 bases spanning the gap. Complete variable domain (other parts from reference TRBV13 and TRBJ2-5): AAGVIQSPRHLIKEKRETATLKCYPIPRHDTVYWYQQGPGQDPQFLISFYEKMQSDKGSIPDRFSAQQFSDYHSELNMSSLELGDSALYFCASSLGGGVQETQYFGPGTRLLVL.

This clonotype was seen ten or more times. The chain joins TRBV4-2 to TRBJ2-3; 11 bases line up with TRBD2. The trim removed 1 base at V and 0 bases at J, leaving 0 bases unmatched. In germline, CDR1 is LGHNA, CDR2 YNFKEQ. This CDR3 spans 16 amino acids. CDR3 sequence: CASSQGLAGSTDTQYF. In DNA, the CDR3 is TGTGCCAGCAGCCAAGGACTAGCGGGGAGCACAGATACGCAGTATTTT.

The chain links TRBV2 to TRBJ1-1; no firm D call. The CDR3 runs to 14 residues. Looked up from germline, CDR1 is SNHLY and CDR2 is FYNNEI. The germline V and J ends were trimmed by 6 bases and 0 bases, with 11 bases remaining between them. CDR3 nucleotide sequence: TGTGCCAGCAGATCTACAGTCATGAACACTGAAGCTTTCTTT. Translated, it gives CASRSTVMNTEAFF.